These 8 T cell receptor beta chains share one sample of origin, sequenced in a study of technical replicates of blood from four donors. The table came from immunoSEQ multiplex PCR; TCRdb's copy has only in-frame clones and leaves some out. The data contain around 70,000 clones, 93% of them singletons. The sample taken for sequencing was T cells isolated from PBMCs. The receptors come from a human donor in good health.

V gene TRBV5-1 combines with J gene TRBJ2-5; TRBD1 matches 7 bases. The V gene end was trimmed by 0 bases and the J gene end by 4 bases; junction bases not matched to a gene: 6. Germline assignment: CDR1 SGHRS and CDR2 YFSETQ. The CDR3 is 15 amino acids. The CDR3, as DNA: TGCGCCAGCAGCTTGGTCTCAGGGGGATCAGAGACCCAGTACTTC. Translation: CASSLVSGGSETQYF.

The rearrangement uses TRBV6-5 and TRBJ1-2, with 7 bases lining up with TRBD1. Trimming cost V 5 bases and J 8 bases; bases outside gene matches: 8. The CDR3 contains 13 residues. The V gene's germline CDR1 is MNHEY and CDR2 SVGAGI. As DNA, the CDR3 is TGTGCCAGCAGTCGTCGACAGGGTGAGGGCTACACCTTC. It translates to CASSRRQGEGYTF.

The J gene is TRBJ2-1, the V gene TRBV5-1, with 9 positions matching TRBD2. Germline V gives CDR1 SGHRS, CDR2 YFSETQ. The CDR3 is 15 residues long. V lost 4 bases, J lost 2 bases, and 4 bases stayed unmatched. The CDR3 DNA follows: TGCGCCAGCAGCGGAGCGGGAGGAACCTACAATGAGCAGTTCTTC. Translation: CASSGAGGTYNEQFF.

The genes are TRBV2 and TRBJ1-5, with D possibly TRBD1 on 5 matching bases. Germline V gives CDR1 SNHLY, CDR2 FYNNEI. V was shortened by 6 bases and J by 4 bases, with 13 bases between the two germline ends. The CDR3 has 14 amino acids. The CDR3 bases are TGTGCCAGCAGCCGCGGGACGGAGAATCAGCCCCAGCATTTT. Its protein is CASSRGTENQPQHF.

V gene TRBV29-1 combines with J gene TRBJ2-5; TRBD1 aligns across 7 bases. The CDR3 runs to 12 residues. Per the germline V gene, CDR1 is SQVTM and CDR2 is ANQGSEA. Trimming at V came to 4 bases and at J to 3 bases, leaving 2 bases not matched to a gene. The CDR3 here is CSVAQGEETQYF. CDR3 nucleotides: TGCAGCGTTGCCCAGGGGGAAGAGACCCAGTACTTC.

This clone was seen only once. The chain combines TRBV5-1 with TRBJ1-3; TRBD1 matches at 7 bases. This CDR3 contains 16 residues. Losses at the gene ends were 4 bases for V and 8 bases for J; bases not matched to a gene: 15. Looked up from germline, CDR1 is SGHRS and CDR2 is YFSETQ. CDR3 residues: CASSLGQMPSGDTIYF. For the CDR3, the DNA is TGCGCCAGCAGCCTGGGACAGATGCCTTCTGGGGACACCATATATTTT.

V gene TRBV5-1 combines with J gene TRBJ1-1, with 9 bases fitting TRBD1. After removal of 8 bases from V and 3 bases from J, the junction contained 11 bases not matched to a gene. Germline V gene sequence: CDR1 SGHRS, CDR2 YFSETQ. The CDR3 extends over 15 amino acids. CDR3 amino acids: CASGAGTGLDTEAFF. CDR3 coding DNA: TGCGCCAGTGGAGCCGGGACAGGGTTGGACACTGAAGCTTTCTTT.

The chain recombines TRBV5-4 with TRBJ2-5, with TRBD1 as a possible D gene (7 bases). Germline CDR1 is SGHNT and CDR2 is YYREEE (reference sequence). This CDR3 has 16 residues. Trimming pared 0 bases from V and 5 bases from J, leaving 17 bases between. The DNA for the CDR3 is TGTGCCAGCAGCTTGGGAATGGGTGCAGGGGGGGAGACCCAGTACTTC. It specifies CASSLGMGAGGETQYF.